The 5 T cell receptor beta chains given below trace back to one sample, sequenced in a study of T cell changes during pregnancy in multiple sclerosis. Here immunoSEQ multiplex PCR was the method, and the copy in TCRdb shows in-frame clones only, minus some. The sample yields 70,000 to 75,000 clones, approximately 90% seen once. The sample here was peripheral blood, taken in the second trimester of pregnancy. Every receptor here comes from a female donor in good health, enrolled as a control in a pregnancy study.

The gene calls are TRBV20-1 and TRBJ1-1; no reliable D call. This CDR3 spans 11 amino acids. V was shortened by 0 bases and J by 6 bases, with 5 bases between the two germline ends. CDR1 is DFQATT and CDR2 is SNEGSKA in the germline V gene (reference sequence). CDR3 sequence reads: CSARDGAEAFF. The CDR3 DNA is TGCAGTGCTAGAGACGGGGCTGAAGCTTTCTTT.

Regarding this clone: The junction and the germline gene differ at one end; a read error may be behind it. This rearrangement joins TRBV7-2 to TRBJ2-3; 10 bases are shared with TRBD2. CDR1 and CDR2 (germline): SGHTA, FQGNSA. The length of the CDR3 is 15 residues. The CDR3 protein is CASSLAGASPDTQYF. CDR3 sequence (DNA): TGTGCCAGCAGCCTAGCGGGAGCTTCCCCAGATACGCAGTATTTT.

The chain uses TRBV25-1 and TRBJ1-4; possible D gene TRBD1, 5 bases. This CDR3 comprises 14 residues. V was trimmed by 7 bases and J by 5 bases, leaving 14 bases between them. Germline CDR1 reads MGHDK; CDR2 reads SYGVNS. CDR3 amino acids: CASTGGTVNEKLFF. CDR3 nucleotide sequence: TGTGCCAGCACAGGTGGGACTGTGAATGAAAAACTGTTTTTT. The variable domain in full, completed from reference TRBV25-1 and TRBJ1-4, reads EADIYQTPRYLVIGTGKKITLECSQTMGHDKMYWYQQDPGMELHLIHYSYGVNSTEKGDLSSESTVSRIRTEHFPLTLESARPSHTSQYLCASTGGTVNEKLFFGSGTQLSVL.

The chain carries TRBV9 and TRBJ2-3; 8 nucleotides line up with TRBD1. The J segment lost 6 bases and the V segment lost 3 bases, leaving 6 bases of the junction unmatched. This CDR3 has 14 amino acids. The germline CDR1 and CDR2 sequences are SGDLS and YYNGEE. CDR3 sequence reads: CASSEGTGRDTQYF. In DNA form, the CDR3 reads TGTGCCAGCAGCGAAGGGACAGGTCGGGATACGCAGTATTTT. Based on the CDR3 plus reference TRBV9 and TRBJ2-3, the full variable domain is DSGVTQTPKHLITATGQRVTLRCSPRSGDLSVYWYQQSLDQGLQFLIQYYNGEERAKGNILERFSAQQFPDLHSELNLSSLELGDSALYFCASSEGTGRDTQYFGPGTRLTVL.

The chain employs TRBV7-3 and TRBJ2-6, with D possibly matching TRBD1 (6 bases). The germline gives CDR1 SGHTA, CDR2 FQGTGA. Trimming pared 0 bases from V and 0 bases from J, leaving 21 bases between. This CDR3 comprises 21 residues. The CDR3 sequence: CASSLTLGQQAKSSGANVLTF. Written as DNA, the CDR3 is TGTGCCAGCAGCTTAACTCTTGGACAGCAAGCGAAAAGCTCTGGGGCCAACGTCCTGACTTTC.